Below are 16 T cell receptor beta chains sequenced from a single sample in a study of CD8 T cells in Susac syndrome. An input of roughly 0.5 to 1 ug of RNA was subjected to reverse transcription using random hexamers. TCRdb itself ran the immunoSEQ multiplex PCR reads through MiXCR, one entry per CDR3 protein. The sample records under 200,000 distinct CDR3 sequences, roughly 94% being singletons. Sequenced: CD4+ T cells from PBMCs. The source is a human donor with Susac syndrome.

V usage is TRBV5-4 and J usage is TRBJ2-1; TRBD2 matches 10 bases. CDR1 is SGHNT, CDR2 YYREEE, per germline (reference sequence). The length of the CDR3 is 16 residues. Trimming cost V 2 bases and J 2 bases; bases outside gene matches: 4. CDR3 residues: CASSFSTSGAYNEQFF. CDR3 DNA sequence: TGTGCCAGCAGCTTTTCAACTAGCGGGGCCTACAATGAGCAGTTCTTC. Looking up the rest from reference TRBV5-4 and TRBJ2-1 gives the full variable domain: ETGVTQSPTHLIKTRGQQVTLRCSSQSGHNTVSWYQQALGQGPQFIFQYYREEENGRGNFPPRFSGLQFPNYSSELNVNALELDDSALYLCASSFSTSGAYNEQFFGPGTRLTVL.

J is TRBJ1-5 and V is TRBV20-1; no firm D call. Germline V gene lookup returns CDR1 DFQATT and CDR2 SNEGSKA (reference sequence). V lost 5 bases and J lost 6, with 11 bases in between. This CDR3 region has 12 residues. As DNA, the CDR3 is TGCAGTGCTGCCGGGCTCTTTCAGCCCCAGCATTTT. Translating gives CSAAGLFQPQHF.

The chain uses TRBV9 and TRBJ2-1, with TRBD2 matching over 8 bases. The germline V gene has CDR1 SGDLS and CDR2 YYNGEE. Trimming removed 1 base from V and 5 bases from J; junction bases left unmatched: 8. CDR3 length: 16 amino acids. DNA for the CDR3: TGTGCCAGCAGCGTACTTCCGGGGGGGCTGAACAATGAGCAGTTCTTC. It codes for CASSVLPGGLNNEQFF. The full variable domain, with the rest looked up from reference TRBV9 and TRBJ2-1, is DSGVTQTPKHLITATGQRVTLRCSPRSGDLSVYWYQQSLDQGLQFLIQYYNGEERAKGNILERFSAQQFPDLHSELNLSSLELGDSALYFCASSVLPGGLNNEQFFGPGTRLTVL.

The chain recombines TRBV3-1 with TRBJ2-1; D is perhaps TRBD1 (5 bases). Trimming took 3 bases from V and 5 from J, leaving 14 bases between them. The CDR3 is 15 residues long. The V gene's germline CDR1 is LGHDT and CDR2 YNNKEL (reference sequence). The CDR3 DNA is TGTGCCAGCAGCCAGGACACTTTACAGCACAATGAGCAGTTCTTC. As protein: CASSQDTLQHNEQFF.

J is TRBJ2-7 and V is TRBV4-1, with D tentatively TRBD2 (5 bases). The V end lost 1 base, the J end lost 1 base, and 17 bases lay between the germline ends. The germline CDR1 and CDR2 sequences are MGHRA and YSYEKL. The CDR3 spans 17 residues. The CDR3 reads CASSQVRVGSESYEQYF. In DNA form, the CDR3 reads TGCGCCAGCAGCCAAGTAAGGGTAGGGAGCGAATCCTACGAGCAGTACTTC.

The genes are TRBV5-1 and TRBJ1-1; D is unclear. With 0 bases removed from V and 2 bases from J, the gap between germline ends came to 8 bases. Germline assignment: CDR1 SGHRS and CDR2 YFSETQ. This CDR3 contains 14 residues. The DNA of the CDR3 is TGCGCCAGCAGCTTGGTAGGGATTAACACTGAAGCTTTCTTT. Translated, it gives CASSLVGINTEAFF.

The CDR3 region is CASSPGERGRTDTQYF. The CDR3 bases are TGTGCCAGCAGTCCCGGGGAGCGGGGGAGGACAGATACGCAGTATTTT. The chain uses TRBV12-3 or TRBV12-4 and TRBJ2-3; 8 nucleotides agree with TRBD2. There are 16 residues in the CDR3. Trimming removed 5 bases from V and 3 bases from J; junction bases left unmatched: 10.

The DNA of the CDR3 is TGTGCCAGCAGCTTGTGGGACAGGGACGGCTACACCTTC. It yields the protein CASSLWDRDGYTF. The V call is TRBV5-6, the J call TRBJ1-2; 9 bases are shared with TRBD1. The CDR3 has 13 amino acids. Germline V gene sequence: CDR1 SGHDT, CDR2 YYEEEE. V lost 1 base, J lost 8 bases, and 3 bases stayed unmatched.

This clonotype was picked up one time. The V call is TRBV20-1, the J call TRBJ2-1, with 7 bases that match TRBD1. The V gene end was trimmed by 0 bases and the J gene end by 2 bases; junction bases not matched to a gene: 7. Germline values: CDR1 DFQATT, CDR2 SNEGSKA (reference sequence). This CDR3 is built from 16 residues. In nucleotides, the CDR3 is TGCAGTGCTAGAGATCTATCAGGACAGGCCTACAATGAGCAGTTCTTC. Its protein is CSARDLSGQAYNEQFF.

The V and J genes are TRBV20-1 and TRBJ1-5; D is possibly TRBD1 (5 bases). This CDR3 is built from 12 residues. Trimming shortened V by 5 bases and J by 5 bases, and 10 bases separated the two germline ends. CDR1 DFQATT and CDR2 SNEGSKA come from the germline V gene (reference sequence). In DNA form, the CDR3 reads TGCAGTGCTCTAAGGGGAGATCAGCCCCAGCATTTT. This translates into CSALRGDQPQHF.

The chain employs TRBV15 and TRBJ2-5; TRBD1 agrees at 12 bases. The J segment lost 4 bases and the V segment lost 5 bases, leaving 5 bases of the junction unmatched. The CDR3 sequence is 15 residues long. Germline V gene lookup returns CDR1 LNHNV and CDR2 YYDKDF (reference sequence). The CDR3 region has the DNA TGTGCCACCAGCGCTGGGACAGGGGGCTTAGAGACCCAGTACTTC. Translating gives CATSAGTGGLETQYF.

The chain couples TRBV15 to TRBJ2-3; 9 bases agree with TRBD2. The CDR3 totals 15 residues. Unmatched junction bases numbered 1, after V lost 3 bases and J lost 0 bases. The germline CDR1 and CDR2 sequences are LNHNV and YYDKDF (reference sequence). The CDR3 is CATSSGLASTDTQYF. In DNA form, the CDR3 reads TGTGCCACCAGCAGTGGACTAGCGAGCACAGATACGCAGTATTTT. Combining the CDR3 with reference TRBV15 and TRBJ2-3 gives the whole variable domain DAMVIQNPRYQVTQFGKPVTLSCSQTLNHNVMYWYQQKSSQAPKLLFHYYDKDFNNEADTPDNFQSRRPNTSFCFLDIRSPGLGDTAMYLCATSSGLASTDTQYFGPGTRLTVL.

This chain joins TRBV20-1 and TRBJ2-5, with D uncertain. Trimming stripped 2 bases from V and 0 bases from J, with 4 bases between. There are 12 residues in the CDR3. CDR1 is DFQATT and CDR2 is SNEGSKA in the germline V gene (reference sequence). CDR3: CSARSDQETQYF. The CDR3 DNA sequence: TGCAGTGCTAGATCAGACCAAGAGACCCAGTACTTC.

The chain employs TRBV5-6 and TRBJ2-1, with D perhaps matching TRBD1 or TRBD2 (5 bases each). Trimming pared 3 bases from V and 4 bases from J, leaving 8 bases between. The CDR3 covers 13 residues. Germline loops: CDR1 SGHDT, CDR2 YYEEEE. CDR3 residues: CASSWGIYNEQFF. In DNA form, the CDR3 reads TGTGCCAGCAGCTGGGGGATATACAATGAGCAGTTCTTC.

The genes are TRBV29-1 and TRBJ2-3, with a weak D call TRBD1 (8 bases). Trimming cost V 3 bases and J 4 bases, with 14 bases left between them. The CDR3 has 14 amino acids. CDR1 and CDR2 (germline): SQVTM, ANQGSEA. The CDR3 here is CSVDDRGGADTQYF. Here the CDR3 DNA reads TGCAGCGTTGACGACAGGGGAGGGGCAGATACGCAGTATTTT.

The chain links TRBV20-1 to TRBJ1-2; D not resolved. This CDR3 contains 12 residues. Germline CDR1 DFQATT, CDR2 SNEGSKA (reference sequence). Trimming took 5 bases from V and 5 from J, leaving 12 bases between them. CDR3 amino acids: CSAGALPYGYTF. In nucleotides, the CDR3 is TGCAGTGCTGGAGCCCTCCCGTATGGCTACACCTTC.